Sequencing of this TCR beta chain was carried out in a study of identical twins. Overall study findings and caveats: Abundant beta clonotypes from cord blood bore fewer insertions; memory repertoires lacked this pattern. Diverse VJ usage suggested most zero-insertion clonotypes were not invariant T cells.

CDR1 is MGHRA and CDR2 is YSYEKL in the germline V gene. The CDR3 consists of 14 residues. V lost 1 base to trimming and J lost 7 bases, with 13 bases between them. A universal primer site was created by template switching, with the cDNA bearing unique molecular identifiers. From the 5' RACE reads, TCRdb called clonotypes with MiXCR, one entry per CDR3 protein. The sample gives 1.5 million to 2 million distinct CDR3 sequences, 25% to 35% of which show up once; less than 0.35% is in the top ten. Turning to this clonotype: The target antigen is unknown.

This clonotype was sampled from a newborn girl in good health. Sequenced: cord blood. J is TRBJ1-2 and V is TRBV4-1; no clear D gene. CDR3 coding DNA: TGCGCCAGCAGCCAAGCAACAGTCGGAGGTGGCTACACCTTC. Its protein product is CASSQATVGGGYTF.